These T cell receptor beta chains were read from a single sample in a study of identical twins. Using its own MiXCR run on the 5' RACE reads, TCRdb lists one record per CDR3 protein. Of 1.5 million to 2 million distinct CDR3 sequences detected, about 30% appear once; the ten largest clones hold 0.27%. Sequencing used cord blood. These receptors were taken from a newborn girl in good health. Each CDR3 is given with its conserved first and last residue. Fields, in order: CDR3 length, D gene, V gene, J gene, clone size, CDR3 DNA, CDR3 protein. D genes are given only for firm matches. Size tells how often a clone was seen (once, few, many) or the class of an expanded clone, and some rows leave it out.

13	TRBD2	TRBV20-1	TRBJ2-7	NA	TGCAGTGGAGTAGCGGGAGGCTACAATGAGCAGTACTTC	CSGVAGGYNEQYF
14	NA	TRBV20-1	TRBJ1-5	NA	TGCAGTGCCAGGGGAGGGATGAGCAATCAGCCCCAGCATTTT	CSARGGMSNQPQHF
15	TRBD1	TRBV10-3	TRBJ2-1	NA	TGTGCCATCAGTGAGTCGGGACAGGGTCCTAATGAGCAGTTCTTC	CAISESGQGPNEQFF
18	TRBD2	TRBV6-1	TRBJ2-1	NA	TGTGCCAGCAGTGATCGTGTAGCGGGGGGGCCCCACAACAATGAGCAGTTCTTC	CASSDRVAGGPHNNEQFF
16	NA	TRBV15	TRBJ1-2	few	TGTGCCACCAGCAGAGATTTAGAACAGCGCCCATGGGGCTACACCTTC	CATSRDLEQRPWGYTF
16	NA	TRBV6-1	TRBJ2-1	NA	TGTGCCAGCAGTGGACTCAACTGGGGCTCCTACAATGAGCAGTTCTTC	CASSGLNWGSYNEQFF
14	TRBD2	TRBV30	TRBJ2-3	NA	TGTGCCTGGCAAGAACGGGGGGACACAGATACGCAGTATTTT	CAWQERGDTDTQYF
15	NA	TRBV29-1	TRBJ2-2	NA	TGCAGCGTTGAAGCCGAGACCGGGGGTGCCGGGGAGCTGTTTTTT	CSVEAETGGAGELFF
16	NA	TRBV21-1	TRBJ1-1	NA	TGTGCCAGCAGCTCGTGGGACAGGGGAGTCGGCGCTGAAGCTTTCTTT	CASSSWDRGVGAEAFF
14	TRBD1	TRBV7-7	TRBJ2-5	NA	TGTGCTAGCAGCGTAGCCCAGGGGACAGAGACTCAGTACTTC	CASSVAQGTETQYF
13	TRBD2	TRBV12-3/TRBV12-4	TRBJ2-5	few	TGTGCCAGCTCCCCAGCGGGGCAAGAGACCCAGTACTTC	CASSPAGQETQYF
14	NA	TRBV11-2	TRBJ2-7	NA	TGTGCCAGCAGCTTATCCCAGGAGACCTACGAGCAGTACTTC	CASSLSQETYEQYF
15	TRBD2	TRBV27	TRBJ2-3	NA	TGTGCCAGCAGTTTACAGAGCGGGATTATTGCCACGCAGTATTTT	CASSLQSGIIATQYF
15	NA	TRBV6-5	TRBJ2-2	NA	TGTGCCAGCGGTGACGACTTCTCGTTTACCGGGGAGCTGTTTTTT	CASGDDFSFTGELFF
13	NA	TRBV10-3	TRBJ1-1	NA	TGTGCCATCAGGGGGACCAGCAGGACTGAAGCTTTCTTT	CAIRGTSRTEAFF
17	NA	TRBV3-1	TRBJ2-3	NA	TGTGCCAGCAGCCAAGATCGGAAACTAACGCCCACAGATACGCAGTATTTT	CASSQDRKLTPTDTQYF
15	TRBD2	TRBV5-1	TRBJ2-1	NA	TGCGCCAGCAGCTGGGCTAGCGGCCTCTACAATGAGCAGTTCTTC	CASSWASGLYNEQFF
14	NA	TRBV10-3	TRBJ1-2	few	TGTGCCATCAGAGATGGATTACAACAAGGCGGCTACACCTTC	CAIRDGLQQGGYTF
14	TRBD1	TRBV20-1	TRBJ2-3	few	TGCAGTGCTAAACTTAGGGGGCTCACAGATACGCAGTATTTT	CSAKLRGLTDTQYF
14	NA	TRBV29-1	TRBJ1-1	NA	TGCAGCGTTTTCTCCGCGGGCGGGAGCACTGAAGCTTTCTTT	CSVFSAGGSTEAFF
14	NA	TRBV29-1	TRBJ1-1	few	TGCAGCGTTGAGAGGACAGCGGAGAACACTGAAGCTTTCTTT	CSVERTAENTEAFF
14	TRBD1	TRBV6-1	TRBJ1-2	NA	TGTGCCAGCAGTGAAGGAGGGACAGGGTTTGGCTACACCTTC	CASSEGGTGFGYTF
14	NA	TRBV3-1	TRBJ1-1	NA	TGTGCCAGCAGCTTTCCACAGGGAGGAACTGAAGCTTTCTTT	CASSFPQGGTEAFF
16	TRBD1	TRBV28	TRBJ2-7	NA	TGTGCCAGCAGTTTATCGACAGGGGGAACCTCCTACGAGCAGTACTTC	CASSLSTGGTSYEQYF
13	NA	TRBV20-1	TRBJ1-6	NA	TGCAGTGCTACCGGGTCTGGAAATTCACCCCTCCACTTT	CSATGSGNSPLHF
15	TRBD2	TRBV7-2	TRBJ2-7	NA	TGTGCCAGCAGCTTACGGACTAGGGGTGGGTACGAGCAGTACTTC	CASSLRTRGGYEQYF
14	NA	TRBV20-1	TRBJ1-4	NA	TGCAGTGCTAAGAGGGGAGGGACTAATGAAAAACTGTTTTTT	CSAKRGGTNEKLFF
15	TRBD1	TRBV28	TRBJ1-5	NA	TGTGCCAGCAGTTTATGGGGGACAGGGTTGCAGCCCCAGCATTTT	CASSLWGTGLQPQHF
14	TRBD1	TRBV20-1	TRBJ2-3	NA	TGCAGTGCCCTCCTCCCAGGGGGAACAGATACGCAGTATTTT	CSALLPGGTDTQYF
18	NA	TRBV6-5	TRBJ2-2	few	TGTGCCAGCAGTTACTCGATAAGGGAGGTCGGACTGGTCGGGGAGCTGTTTTTT	CASSYSIREVGLVGELFF
17	TRBD2	TRBV9	TRBJ2-1	NA	TGTGCCAGCAGCGTACCAGAGCGGAGTGGGGACTACAATGGGCAGTTCTTC	CASSVPERSGDYNGQFF
14	NA	TRBV6-5	TRBJ2-5	many	TGTGCCAGCAGTTTTTACGGGAAACAAGAGACCCAGTACTTC	CASSFYGKQETQYF
15	NA	TRBV9	TRBJ2-3	few	TGTGCCAGCAGCGTAGTTGCGATACGCACAGATACGCAGTATTTT	CASSVVAIRTDTQYF
14	TRBD2	TRBV20-1	TRBJ2-3	few	TGCAGTACCCCGGGACTAGGACACACAGATACGCAGTATTTT	CSTPGLGHTDTQYF
17	TRBD1	TRBV12-3/TRBV12-4	TRBJ1-2	NA	TGTGCCAGCAGTGTGGCCGGGACAGGGGCGAATAACTATGGCTACACCTTC	CASSVAGTGANNYGYTF
14	NA	TRBV5-5	TRBJ1-1	few	TGTGCCAGCAGCTCCCAGCTGGGTAACACTGAAGCTTTCTTT	CASSSQLGNTEAFF
14	TRBD1	TRBV12-3/TRBV12-4	TRBJ1-6	NA	TGTGCCAGCAGCGTCGACAGGGGATATTCACCCCTCCACTTT	CASSVDRGYSPLHF
12	NA	TRBV20-1	TRBJ2-5	NA	TGCAGTCCTCACTATGGGCAAGAGACCCAGTACTTC	CSPHYGQETQYF
13	NA	TRBV27	TRBJ2-1	few	TGTGCCAGCAGTTTTATTAGCTCTAATGAGCAGTTCTTC	CASSFISSNEQFF
13	TRBD2	TRBV20-1	TRBJ2-1	many	TGCAGTGCTAGGGGACTACCCTACAATGAGCAGTTCTTC	CSARGLPYNEQFF
14	TRBD1	TRBV5-1	TRBJ1-4	few	TGCGCCAGCAGGTCCGGGACAGGGAAGGAAAAACTGTTTTTT	CASRSGTGKEKLFF
15	NA	TRBV20-1	TRBJ2-7	few	TGCAGTGCTAGAGACTGGTCGGGAGTAGGATACGAGCAGTACTTC	CSARDWSGVGYEQYF
15	NA	TRBV5-1	TRBJ1-2	NA	TGCGCCAGCAGGGACGGGATAGGGGGATGGTATGGCTACACCTTC	CASRDGIGGWYGYTF
12	NA	TRBV20-1	TRBJ2-3	NA	TGCAGTGCTGATAGCGACACAGATACGCAGTATTTT	CSADSDTDTQYF
14	NA	TRBV5-1	TRBJ2-1	few	TGCGCCAGCAGCTTGGTTGAGGACTACAATGAGCAGTTCTTC	CASSLVEDYNEQFF
16	NA	TRBV6-1	TRBJ1-2	NA	TGTGCCAGCAGTGAAATCCTAGCGTCAACTGAATATGGCTACACCTTC	CASSEILASTEYGYTF
19	NA	TRBV20-1	TRBJ1-6	few	TGCAGTGCTAGAGTTTATGACAGCTCTAAGAGCTCCTATAATTCACCCCTCCACTTT	CSARVYDSSKSSYNSPLHF
15	NA	TRBV21-1	TRBJ2-1	NA	TGTGCCAGCAGCAAAGAAATTCGCAGGTACAATGAGCAGTTCTTC	CASSKEIRRYNEQFF
18	TRBD1	TRBV7-9	TRBJ1-1	NA	TGTGCCAGCAGTTACCCCCGGGACAGGGGGCGCCTGAACACTGAAGCTTTCTTT	CASSYPRDRGRLNTEAFF
15	TRBD1	TRBV4-2	TRBJ1-2	few	TGTGCCAGCAGCCAAGGGGACAGGGAAAGGGAGGGCTACACCTTC	CASSQGDREREGYTF
15	TRBD2	TRBV7-2	TRBJ2-3	NA	TGTGCCAGCAGGCTAGCGGGAGGAGCCACAGATACGCAGTATTTT	CASRLAGGATDTQYF
17	TRBD2	TRBV6-2/TRBV6-3	TRBJ2-1	few	TGTGCCAGCACAGGATCCCGACTAGCGGGGGAATACAATGAGCAGTTCTTC	CASTGSRLAGEYNEQFF
13	NA	TRBV25-1	TRBJ1-2	NA	TGTGCCAGCAGTGAATGGGGGGCTGACGGCTACACCTTC	CASSEWGADGYTF